This TCR beta chain was observed in a study of control samples from healthy donors and cancer patients. Only in-frame clones appear in the TCRdb table, and some are missing; sequencing was by immunoSEQ multiplex PCR. Among around 250,000 clones listed, roughly four fifths were seen once. Input material: PBMCs. This clonotype was sampled from a woman in her sixties or seventies with lung cancer.

The CDR3 is CASSPPGLSQHF. In DNA, the CDR3 is TGTGCCAGCAGTCCCCCGGGACTGTCCCAGCATTTT. The chain employs TRBV27 and TRBJ1-5; the D gene is possibly TRBD1 (5 bases). Trimming left V 5 bases short and J 11 bases short, with 13 bases between. Germline CDR1 MNHEY, CDR2 SMNVEV (reference sequence). The CDR3 runs to 12 residues.